This is a list of T cell receptor beta chains from one sample in a study of T-cell reconstitution after alpha-beta-depleted transplantation in children. One entry per CDR3 protein, called by TCRdb with MiXCR from the PCR reads. The sample has 500,000 to 600,000 distinct CDR3 sequences; roughly 27% are singletons. The sequences come from PBMCs, collected before TCRalphabeta/CD19-depleted stem cell transplant. The receptors here all came from a boy less than two years old with Wiskott-Aldrich syndrome, due to receive a stem cell transplant. CDR3s include the opening cysteine and the closing phenylalanine or tryptophan. A D gene is named only where the DNA matches it firmly. Not every row has a clone size; where given, it reads once, few, many or a size class.

d_call: TRBD1; clone_size: NA; j_call: TRBJ1-2; v_call: TRBV20-1; cdr3_aa: CSATTSGGISGYTF; cdr3_nt: TGCAGTGCGACAACGTCAGGGGGGATTAGTGGCTACACCTTC
d_call: NA; clone_size: few; j_call: TRBJ2-7; v_call: TRBV15; cdr3_aa: CATSRDGGGQYF; cdr3_nt: TGTGCCACCAGCAGAGATGGGGGTGGGCAGTACTTC
d_call: TRBD2; clone_size: few; j_call: TRBJ2-7; v_call: TRBV6-1; cdr3_aa: CASRPGLADVYEQYF; cdr3_nt: TGTGCCAGCAGACCAGGACTAGCGGACGTATACGAGCAGTACTTC
d_call: NA; clone_size: NA; j_call: TRBJ2-4; v_call: TRBV12-3/TRBV12-4; cdr3_aa: CASSPGDSKNSQYF; cdr3_nt: TGTGCCAGCAGTCCGGGGGACAGTAAAAACAGTCAGTACTTC
d_call: NA; clone_size: few; j_call: TRBJ2-2; v_call: TRBV2; cdr3_aa: CASRGYTGELFF; cdr3_nt: TGTGCCAGCAGAGGTTACACCGGGGAGCTGTTTTTT
d_call: NA; clone_size: NA; j_call: TRBJ2-1; v_call: TRBV20-1; cdr3_aa: CSHKGRSGDEQFF; cdr3_nt: TGCAGCCATAAGGGGAGGAGTGGCGATGAGCAGTTCTTC
d_call: NA; clone_size: few; j_call: TRBJ2-3; v_call: TRBV20-1; cdr3_aa: CSATSIADTQYF; cdr3_nt: TGCAGTGCTACTAGTATCGCAGATACGCAGTATTTT
d_call: TRBD1; clone_size: NA; j_call: TRBJ1-5; v_call: TRBV20-1; cdr3_aa: CSARRDSYSNQPQHF; cdr3_nt: TGCAGTGCGAGAAGGGACAGCTATAGCAATCAGCCCCAGCATTTT
d_call: NA; clone_size: NA; j_call: TRBJ2-2; v_call: TRBV12-3/TRBV12-4; cdr3_aa: CASSLYRTGMGTGELFF; cdr3_nt: TGTGCCAGCAGTTTGTACCGCACAGGGATGGGCACCGGGGAGCTGTTTTTT
d_call: TRBD2; clone_size: few; j_call: TRBJ2-7; v_call: TRBV5-1; cdr3_aa: CASSSTGLAGGGEQYF; cdr3_nt: TGCGCCAGCAGCTCCACCGGACTAGCGGGGGGGGGCGAGCAGTACTTC
d_call: TRBD2; clone_size: NA; j_call: TRBJ2-1; v_call: TRBV20-1; cdr3_aa: CSARAAIAGAYNEQFF; cdr3_nt: TGCAGTGCTAGGGCCGCTATAGCGGGAGCCTACAATGAGCAGTTCTTC
d_call: NA; clone_size: few; j_call: TRBJ1-5; v_call: TRBV12-3/TRBV12-4; cdr3_aa: CASSFTGPLNVYSNQPQHF; cdr3_nt: TGTGCCAGCAGTTTTACAGGACCACTTAACGTCTATAGCAATCAGCCCCAGCATTTT
d_call: NA; clone_size: NA; j_call: TRBJ1-1; v_call: TRBV20-1; cdr3_aa: CSALRVNTEAFF; cdr3_nt: TGCAGTGCTCTGAGGGTGAACACTGAAGCTTTCTTT
d_call: NA; clone_size: NA; j_call: TRBJ2-1; v_call: TRBV12-3/TRBV12-4; cdr3_aa: CASSLYHESQEQFF; cdr3_nt: TGTGCCAGCAGTTTATATCATGAGTCGCAGGAGCAGTTCTTC
d_call: NA; clone_size: few; j_call: TRBJ2-5; v_call: TRBV10-3; cdr3_aa: CAISSPWEAAETQYF; cdr3_nt: TGTGCCATCAGTTCACCCTGGGAAGCGGCAGAGACCCAGTACTTC
d_call: NA; clone_size: NA; j_call: TRBJ2-2; v_call: TRBV27; cdr3_aa: CASSLRVRNTGELFF; cdr3_nt: TGTGCCAGCAGTTTACGGGTTCGGAACACCGGGGAGCTGTTTTTT
d_call: TRBD2; clone_size: few; j_call: TRBJ2-7; v_call: TRBV20-1; cdr3_aa: CSARIAGVWEQYF; cdr3_nt: TGCAGTGCCCGAATAGCGGGAGTATGGGAGCAGTACTTC
d_call: NA; clone_size: NA; j_call: TRBJ2-1; v_call: TRBV18; cdr3_aa: CASSPQGIHNEQFF; cdr3_nt: TGTGCCAGCTCACCGCAGGGTATCCACAATGAGCAGTTCTTC
d_call: NA; clone_size: few; j_call: TRBJ1-3; v_call: TRBV7-9; cdr3_aa: CASSLVSGISGNTIYF; cdr3_nt: TGTGCCAGCAGCTTAGTTTCAGGGATCTCTGGAAACACCATATATTTT
d_call: TRBD2; clone_size: few; j_call: TRBJ2-2; v_call: TRBV5-1; cdr3_aa: CASSLVAGEGTGELFF; cdr3_nt: TGCGCCAGCAGCTTGGTTGCGGGAGAGGGCACCGGGGAGCTGTTTTTT
d_call: NA; clone_size: few; j_call: TRBJ2-6; v_call: TRBV19; cdr3_aa: CASSPEGPLSGANVLTF; cdr3_nt: TGTGCCAGTAGCCCCGAGGGGCCCCTCTCTGGGGCCAACGTCCTGACTTTC
d_call: NA; clone_size: NA; j_call: TRBJ2-2; v_call: TRBV20-1; cdr3_aa: CSARVSSTGELFF; cdr3_nt: TGCAGTGCTAGAGTGAGCTCCACCGGGGAGCTGTTTTTT
d_call: NA; clone_size: NA; j_call: TRBJ2-1; v_call: TRBV5-1; cdr3_aa: CASSLSLVFGEQFF; cdr3_nt: TGCGCCAGCAGCTTGAGTCTAGTTTTTGGTGAGCAGTTCTTC
d_call: NA; clone_size: NA; j_call: TRBJ2-5; v_call: TRBV7-7; cdr3_aa: CASSRGLFRGETQYF; cdr3_nt: TGTGCCAGCAGCCGGGGACTCTTTCGGGGAGAGACCCAGTACTTC
d_call: NA; clone_size: once; j_call: TRBJ2-2; v_call: TRBV7-2; cdr3_aa: CASIPSRNTGELFF; cdr3_nt: TGTGCCAGCATTCCCTCCCGCAACACCGGGGAGCTGTTTTTT
d_call: NA; clone_size: few; j_call: TRBJ2-1; v_call: TRBV5-1; cdr3_aa: CASSLVDDNEQFF; cdr3_nt: TGCGCCAGCAGCTTGGTCGATGACAATGAGCAGTTCTTC
d_call: NA; clone_size: few; j_call: TRBJ2-1; v_call: TRBV5-1; cdr3_aa: CASNVLGGNFNEQFF; cdr3_nt: TGCGCCAGCAATGTACTAGGCGGGAATTTTAATGAGCAGTTCTTC
d_call: NA; clone_size: NA; j_call: TRBJ2-1; v_call: TRBV14; cdr3_aa: CASSRTTSYNEQFF; cdr3_nt: TGTGCCAGCAGCCGCACGACCTCCTACAATGAGCAGTTCTTC
d_call: TRBD2; clone_size: NA; j_call: TRBJ2-2; v_call: TRBV11-2; cdr3_aa: CASSLVVSGRGNTGELFF; cdr3_nt: TGTGCCAGCAGCTTAGTGGTTAGCGGGAGGGGTAACACCGGGGAGCTGTTTTTT
d_call: NA; clone_size: few; j_call: TRBJ1-2; v_call: TRBV5-1; cdr3_aa: CASSPSVGVDYGYTF; cdr3_nt: TGCGCCAGCAGCCCTTCGGTCGGGGTGGACTATGGCTACACCTTC
d_call: NA; clone_size: NA; j_call: TRBJ2-1; v_call: TRBV5-1; cdr3_aa: CASSLVLGGLSSYNEQFF; cdr3_nt: TGCGCCAGCAGCTTGGTTCTGGGGGGATTGAGCTCCTACAATGAGCAGTTCTTC
d_call: TRBD2; clone_size: many; j_call: TRBJ2-5; v_call: TRBV7-2; cdr3_aa: CASSLGGLAGGETQYF; cdr3_nt: TGTGCCAGCAGCTTAGGGGGACTAGCGGGAGGAGAGACCCAGTACTTC
d_call: TRBD1; clone_size: few; j_call: TRBJ2-5; v_call: TRBV5-1; cdr3_aa: CASSSLTGGDGETQYF; cdr3_nt: TGCGCCAGCAGCTCCCTCACAGGGGGCGATGGGGAGACCCAGTACTTC
d_call: NA; clone_size: few; j_call: TRBJ2-1; v_call: TRBV5-5; cdr3_aa: CASSPTRTFNEQFF; cdr3_nt: TGTGCCAGCAGCCCGACTAGAACCTTTAATGAGCAGTTCTTC
d_call: NA; clone_size: few; j_call: TRBJ2-7; v_call: TRBV3-1; cdr3_aa: CASSRATEQYF; cdr3_nt: TGTGCCAGCAGCCGCGCGACCGAGCAGTACTTC
d_call: TRBD2; clone_size: NA; j_call: TRBJ2-5; v_call: TRBV7-8; cdr3_aa: CASSGTSGLGETQYF; cdr3_nt: TGTGCCAGCAGTGGGACTAGCGGCCTCGGGGAGACCCAGTACTTC
d_call: NA; clone_size: few; j_call: TRBJ2-2; v_call: TRBV27; cdr3_aa: CASSYLGVTGELFF; cdr3_nt: TGTGCCAGCAGTTACTTAGGAGTGACCGGGGAGCTGTTTTTT
d_call: NA; clone_size: few; j_call: TRBJ2-1; v_call: TRBV20-1; cdr3_aa: CSAQGPTDTQFF; cdr3_nt: TGCAGTGCGCAAGGCCCAACCGATACGCAGTTCTTC
d_call: TRBD2; clone_size: NA; j_call: TRBJ2-7; v_call: TRBV7-2; cdr3_aa: CASSFRLAGGPQYEQYF; cdr3_nt: TGTGCCAGCAGCTTTAGACTAGCGGGAGGGCCCCAGTACGAGCAGTACTTC
d_call: TRBD2; clone_size: few; j_call: TRBJ2-1; v_call: TRBV5-1; cdr3_aa: CASSVGLDYNEQFF; cdr3_nt: TGCGCCAGCAGCGTAGGACTAGACTACAATGAGCAGTTCTTC
d_call: NA; clone_size: few; j_call: TRBJ1-1; v_call: TRBV6-1; cdr3_aa: CASRTRGDTEAFF; cdr3_nt: TGTGCCAGCAGGACCCGTGGGGACACTGAAGCTTTCTTT